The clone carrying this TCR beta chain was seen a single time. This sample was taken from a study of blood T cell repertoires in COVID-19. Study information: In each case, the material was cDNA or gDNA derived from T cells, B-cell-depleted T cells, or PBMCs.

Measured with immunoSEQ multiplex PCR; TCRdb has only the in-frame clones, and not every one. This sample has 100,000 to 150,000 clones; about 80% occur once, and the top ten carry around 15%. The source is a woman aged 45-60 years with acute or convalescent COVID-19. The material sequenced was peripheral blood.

CDR3 region: CASSYYGSGNTIYF. The CDR3 nucleotides read TGCGCCAGCAGCTACTACGGCTCTGGAAACACCATATATTTT. The chain is built from TRBV5-1 and TRBJ1-3, with D hard to call. This CDR3 has 14 residues. V dropped 3 bases and J dropped 0 bases, with 7 bases sitting between them. CDR1 is SGHRS, CDR2 YFSETQ, per germline.